Included here is one TCR beta chain sequence, with context. Its target is unknown. This sample is drawn from a study of cytomegalovirus exposure and HLA in healthy donors. Germline V gene sequence: CDR1 GTSNPN, CDR2 SVGIG (reference sequence). There are 14 residues in the CDR3. V gave up 1 base and J gave up 2 bases; unmatched junction bases: 4. PCR employed 60 Vbeta and 13 Jbeta primers. Sequenced by immunoSEQ multiplex PCR; TCRdb stores in-frame clones only, minus some. The repertoire holds about 180,000 clones, around 70% seen once, with 2.9% in the top ten. Study-wide points: CMV serostatus alone was available as immune exposure information.

The sequence was obtained from a male donor in good health and CMV-seronegative. The chain joins TRBV30 to TRBJ1-2; 7 bases line up with TRBD1. The sequenced sample consisted of PBMCs. The CDR3 sequence is CAWSAQTGNYGYTF. Here the CDR3 DNA reads TGTGCCTGGAGTGCCCAGACAGGGAACTATGGCTACACCTTC.